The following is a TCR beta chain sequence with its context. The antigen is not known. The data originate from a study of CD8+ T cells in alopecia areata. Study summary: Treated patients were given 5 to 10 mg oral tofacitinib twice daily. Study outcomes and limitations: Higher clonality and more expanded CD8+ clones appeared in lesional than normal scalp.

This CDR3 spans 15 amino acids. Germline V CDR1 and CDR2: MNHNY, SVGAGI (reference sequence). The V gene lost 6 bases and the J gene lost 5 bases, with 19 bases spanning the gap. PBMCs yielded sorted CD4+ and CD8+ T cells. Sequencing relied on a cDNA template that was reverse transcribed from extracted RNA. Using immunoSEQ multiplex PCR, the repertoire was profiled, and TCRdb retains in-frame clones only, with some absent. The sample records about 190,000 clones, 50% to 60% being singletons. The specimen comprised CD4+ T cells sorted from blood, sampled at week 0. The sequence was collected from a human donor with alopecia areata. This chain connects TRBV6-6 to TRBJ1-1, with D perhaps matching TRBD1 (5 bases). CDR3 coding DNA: TGTGCCAGCAGACCCCCTGGGGGGACGGGAACTGAAGCTTTCTTT. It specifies CASRPPGGTGTEAFF.